This T cell receptor (beta chain) was captured in a study of blood T cell repertoires in COVID-19. Study details: Acute and convalescent COVID-19 samples came from the United States, Italy and Spain.

Trimming removed 2 bases from V and 3 bases from J; junction bases left unmatched: 8. Per germline, CDR1 SNHLY and CDR2 FYNNEI. The CDR3 extends over 16 amino acids. The assay was immunoSEQ multiplex PCR, and TCRdb's table has in-frame clones only and misses some. The sample shows roughly 230,000 clones, around four fifths of them seen only once. Sequencing was carried out using peripheral blood. The gene calls are TRBV2 and TRBJ2-3, with 7 positions matching TRBD2. This sequence originates from a man in his forties with active or convalescent COVID-19. The CDR3 DNA is TGTGCCAGCAGTGAATCGCTAGCGGACCGTACAGATACGCAGTATTTT. It codes for CASSESLADRTDTQYF.